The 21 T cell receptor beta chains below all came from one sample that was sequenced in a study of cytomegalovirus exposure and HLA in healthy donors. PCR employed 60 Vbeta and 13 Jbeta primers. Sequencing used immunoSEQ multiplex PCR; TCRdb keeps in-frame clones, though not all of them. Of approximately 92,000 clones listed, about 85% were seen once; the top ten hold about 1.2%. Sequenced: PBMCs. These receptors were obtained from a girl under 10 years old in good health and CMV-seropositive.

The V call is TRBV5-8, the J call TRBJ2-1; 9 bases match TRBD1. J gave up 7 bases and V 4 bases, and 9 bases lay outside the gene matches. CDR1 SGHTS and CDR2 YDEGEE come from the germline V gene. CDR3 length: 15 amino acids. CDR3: CASSLGTGISNEQFF. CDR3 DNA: TGTGCCAGCAGCCTGGGGACAGGGATTAGTAATGAGCAGTTCTTC. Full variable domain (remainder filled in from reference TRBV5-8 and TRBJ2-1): EAGVTQSPTHLIKTRGQQATLRCSPISGHTSVYWYQQALGLGLQFLLWYDEGEERNRGNFPPRFSGRQFPNYSSELNVNALELEDSALYLCASSLGTGISNEQFFGPGTRLTVL.

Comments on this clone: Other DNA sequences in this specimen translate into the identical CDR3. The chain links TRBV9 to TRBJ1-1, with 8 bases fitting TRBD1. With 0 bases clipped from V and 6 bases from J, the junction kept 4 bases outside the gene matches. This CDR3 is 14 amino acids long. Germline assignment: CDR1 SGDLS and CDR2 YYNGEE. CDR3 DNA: TGTGCCAGCAGCGTAGGCACAGGGGGTCCTGAAGCTTTCTTT. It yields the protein CASSVGTGGPEAFF.

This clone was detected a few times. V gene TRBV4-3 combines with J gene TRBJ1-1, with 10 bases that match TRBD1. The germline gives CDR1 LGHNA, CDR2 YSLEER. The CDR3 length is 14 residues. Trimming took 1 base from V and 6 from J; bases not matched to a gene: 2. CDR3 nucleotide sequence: TGCGCCAGCAGCCAAGCCGGACAGGGGGCTGAAGCTTTCTTT. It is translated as CASSQAGQGAEAFF.

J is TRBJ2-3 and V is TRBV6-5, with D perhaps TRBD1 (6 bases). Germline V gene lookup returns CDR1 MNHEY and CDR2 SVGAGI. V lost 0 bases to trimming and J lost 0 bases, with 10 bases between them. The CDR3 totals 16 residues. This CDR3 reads CASSYSRDTSTDTQYF. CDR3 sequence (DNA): TGTGCCAGCAGTTACTCACGGGACACTAGCACAGATACGCAGTATTTT.

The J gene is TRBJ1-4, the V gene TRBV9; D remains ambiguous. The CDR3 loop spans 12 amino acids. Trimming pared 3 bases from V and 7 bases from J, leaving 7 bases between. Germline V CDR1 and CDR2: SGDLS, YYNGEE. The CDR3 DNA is TGTGCCAGCAGCGGGAGGGTTGAAAAACTGTTTTTT. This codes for CASSGRVEKLFF. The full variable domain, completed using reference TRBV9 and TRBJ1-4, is DSGVTQTPKHLITATGQRVTLRCSPRSGDLSVYWYQQSLDQGLQFLIQYYNGEERAKGNILERFSAQQFPDLHSELNLSSLELGDSALYFCASSGRVEKLFFGSGTQLSVL.

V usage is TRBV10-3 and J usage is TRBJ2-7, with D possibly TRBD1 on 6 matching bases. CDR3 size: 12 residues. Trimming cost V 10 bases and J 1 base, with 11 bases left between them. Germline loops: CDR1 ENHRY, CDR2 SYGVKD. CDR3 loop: CATHTGSYEQYF. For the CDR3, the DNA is TGTGCCACCCATACAGGGTCCTACGAGCAGTACTTC.

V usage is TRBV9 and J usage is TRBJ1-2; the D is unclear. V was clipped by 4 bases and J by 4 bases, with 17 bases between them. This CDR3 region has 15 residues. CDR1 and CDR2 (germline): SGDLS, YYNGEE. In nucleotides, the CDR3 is TGTGCCAGCAGCTCCCCCGGGGAGCACCCCTATGGCTACACCTTC. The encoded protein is CASSSPGEHPYGYTF. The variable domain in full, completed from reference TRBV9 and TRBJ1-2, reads DSGVTQTPKHLITATGQRVTLRCSPRSGDLSVYWYQQSLDQGLQFLIQYYNGEERAKGNILERFSAQQFPDLHSELNLSSLELGDSALYFCASSSPGEHPYGYTFGSGTRLTVV.

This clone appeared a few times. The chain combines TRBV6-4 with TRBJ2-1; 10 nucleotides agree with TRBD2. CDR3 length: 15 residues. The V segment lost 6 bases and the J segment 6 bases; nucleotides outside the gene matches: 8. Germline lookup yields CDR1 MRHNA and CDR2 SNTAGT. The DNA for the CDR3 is TGTGCCAGCAGCGGGACTAGCGAGGGGTCCAATGAGCAGTTCTTC. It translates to CASSGTSEGSNEQFF.

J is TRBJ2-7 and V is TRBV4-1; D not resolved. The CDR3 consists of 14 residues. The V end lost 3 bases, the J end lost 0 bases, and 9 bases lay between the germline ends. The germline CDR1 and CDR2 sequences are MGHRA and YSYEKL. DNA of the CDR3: TGCGCCAGCAGCCATGGTACCAGCTCCTACGAGCAGTACTTC. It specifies CASSHGTSSYEQYF.

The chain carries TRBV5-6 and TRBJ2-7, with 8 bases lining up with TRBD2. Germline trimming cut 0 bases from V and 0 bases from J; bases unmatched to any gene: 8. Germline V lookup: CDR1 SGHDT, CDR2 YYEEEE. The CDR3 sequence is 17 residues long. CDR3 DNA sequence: TGTGCCAGCAGCTTGGGACTGGGTACTAGCGGCTCCTACGAGCAGTACTTC. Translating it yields CASSLGLGTSGSYEQYF.

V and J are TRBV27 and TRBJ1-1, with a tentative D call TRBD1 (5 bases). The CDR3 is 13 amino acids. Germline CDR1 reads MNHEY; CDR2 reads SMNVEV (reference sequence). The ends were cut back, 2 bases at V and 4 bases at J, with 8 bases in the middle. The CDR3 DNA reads TGTGCCAGCAGTTTAGGGGGGGGCACTGAAGCTTTCTTT. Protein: CASSLGGGTEAFF.

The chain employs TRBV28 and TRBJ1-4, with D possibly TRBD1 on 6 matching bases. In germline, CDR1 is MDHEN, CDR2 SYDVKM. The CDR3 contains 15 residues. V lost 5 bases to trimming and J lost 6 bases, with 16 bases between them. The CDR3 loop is CASSRVGAPDEKLFF. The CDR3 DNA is TGTGCCAGCAGTCGTGTGGGGGCGCCGGATGAAAAACTGTTTTTT.

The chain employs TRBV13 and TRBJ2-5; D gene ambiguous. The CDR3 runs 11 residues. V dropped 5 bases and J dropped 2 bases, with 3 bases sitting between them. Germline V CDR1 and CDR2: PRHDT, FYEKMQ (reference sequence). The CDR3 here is CASSLQETQYF. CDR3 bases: TGTGCCAGCAGCCTTCAAGAGACCCAGTACTTC.

The CDR3 loop is CASSPDGQTSGRFSEQYF. DNA for the CDR3: TGTGCCAGCAGCCCCGATGGACAGACTAGCGGGAGATTTAGCGAGCAGTACTTC. The chain employs TRBV28 and TRBJ2-7; 12 nucleotides line up with TRBD2. Germline assignment: CDR1 MDHEN and CDR2 SYDVKM. Unmatched junction bases numbered 18, after V lost 6 bases and J lost 6 bases. This CDR3 is built from 18 residues.

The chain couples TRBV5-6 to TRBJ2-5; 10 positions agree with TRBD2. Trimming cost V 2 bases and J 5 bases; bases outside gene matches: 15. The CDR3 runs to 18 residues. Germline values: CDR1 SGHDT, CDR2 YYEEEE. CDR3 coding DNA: TGTGCCAGCAGCTTATTTGGGTCGGCTAGCGGGAGAGCCGAGACCCAGTACTTC. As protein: CASSLFGSASGRAETQYF.

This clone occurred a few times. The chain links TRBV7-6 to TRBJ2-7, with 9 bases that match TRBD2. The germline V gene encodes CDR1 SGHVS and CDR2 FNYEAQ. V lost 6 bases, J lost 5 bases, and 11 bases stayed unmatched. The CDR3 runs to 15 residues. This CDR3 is CASSTRGGRENEQYF. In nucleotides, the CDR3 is TGTGCCAGCAGTACGAGGGGCGGGAGGGAGAACGAGCAGTACTTC.

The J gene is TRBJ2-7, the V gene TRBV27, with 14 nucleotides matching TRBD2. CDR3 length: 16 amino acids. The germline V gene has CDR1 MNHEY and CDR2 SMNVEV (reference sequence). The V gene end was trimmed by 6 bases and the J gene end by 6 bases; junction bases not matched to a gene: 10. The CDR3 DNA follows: TGTGCCAGCAGCCCGGCCGGGACTAGCGGGAGACGCGAGCAGTACTTC. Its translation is CASSPAGTSGRREQYF.

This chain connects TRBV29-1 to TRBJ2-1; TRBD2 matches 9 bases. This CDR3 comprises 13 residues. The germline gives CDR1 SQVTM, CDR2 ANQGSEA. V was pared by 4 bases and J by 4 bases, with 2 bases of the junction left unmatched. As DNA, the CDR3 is TGCAGCGTTGCTAGCGGGGTATACAATGAGCAGTTCTTC. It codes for CSVASGVYNEQFF.

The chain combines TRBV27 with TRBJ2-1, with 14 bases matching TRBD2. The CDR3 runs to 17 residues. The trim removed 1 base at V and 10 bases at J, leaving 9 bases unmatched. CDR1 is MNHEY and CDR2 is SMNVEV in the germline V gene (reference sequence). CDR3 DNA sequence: TGTGCCAGCAGTTTATACGGGGGGACTAGCGGGAGAAGGGAGCAGTTCTTC. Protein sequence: CASSLYGGTSGRREQFF.

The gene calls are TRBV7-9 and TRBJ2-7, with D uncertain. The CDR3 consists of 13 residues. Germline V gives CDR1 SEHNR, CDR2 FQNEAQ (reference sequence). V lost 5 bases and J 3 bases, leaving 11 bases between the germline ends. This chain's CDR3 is CASSPIPSYEQYF. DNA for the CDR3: TGTGCCAGCAGCCCAATCCCCAGCTACGAGCAGTACTTC.

In nucleotides, the CDR3 is TGTGCCTGGAGTAACGGACTAGCGGAGATACCCTCCTACGAGCAGTACTTC. Protein sequence: CAWSNGLAEIPSYEQYF. This sequence joins TRBV30 and TRBJ2-7; 10 bases line up with TRBD2. The V and J ends lost 2 bases and 0 bases, in that order; junction bases with no gene match: 10. The CDR3 contains 17 residues. CDR1 is GTSNPN, CDR2 SVGIG, per germline (reference sequence).